The 13 T cell receptor beta chains below come from one sample, sequenced in a study of identical twins listed by TCRdb under 2016. Library preparation used 5' RACE. Sequencing was carried out with an Illumina HiSeq 2000. The public reads were reprocessed in TCRdb via fastp at Q25 and MiXCR, keeping in-frame beta chains. Each CDR3 protein gets just one entry, which takes the most common genes and DNA from the rows behind it. The sample data list approximately 240,000 distinct CDR3 sequences, and roughly 13% of these were observed just once. The ten biggest clones cover approximately 9.3% of the sample. Material: memory (CD45RO+) T cells sorted from blood. Taken with the paper, the label for cell subset or site translates to: CD45RO+ enriched T cells. These receptors were obtained from a woman under 30 in good health.

Concerning this clonotype: No DNA is shown, since the ends of the CDR3 on it are uncertain; the CDR3 is the one TCRdb lists. The chain couples TRBV11-2 to TRBJ2-1. The CDR3 extends over 19 residues, inclusive of both ends. Germline V gene sequence: CDR1 SGHAT, CDR2 FQNNGV. The CDR3 spells CASSFYICSAYEGINEQFF.

This clonotype occurred a few times. The V and J genes are TRBV7-2 and TRBJ2-2; D call uncertain. Germline V CDR1 and CDR2: SGHTA, FQGNSA. V lost 2 bases and J lost 1, with 8 bases in between. This CDR3 has 15 residues. CDR3 coding DNA: TGTGCCAGCAGCTTACTAGAAATGAACACCGGGGAGCTGTTTTTT. This gives the protein CASSLLEMNTGELFF.

There are a few counts of this clonotype. The gene calls are TRBV29-1 and TRBJ1-1; D is possibly TRBD1 (5 bases). Trimming took 3 bases from V and 1 from J, leaving 12 bases between them. The CDR3 contains 14 residues. Germline-derived CDR1 and CDR2 are SQVTM and ANQGSEA. CDR3 amino acids: CSVDTGHTNTEAFF. The CDR3 region has the DNA TGCAGCGTTGATACTGGACACACGAACACTGAAGCTTTCTTT.

This clonotype was recorded a few times. J is TRBJ1-2 and V is TRBV20-1; possible D gene TRBD1, 5 bases. The V and J ends lost 7 bases and 4 bases respectively, with 10 bases between them. The germline CDR1 and CDR2 sequences are DFQATT and SNEGSKA (reference sequence). The CDR3 is 11 residues long. The CDR3 is CSVSTAYGYTF. CDR3 coding DNA: TGCAGTGTTTCGACAGCCTATGGCTACACCTTC.

This rearrangement joins TRBV9 to TRBJ2-1; tentatively, D is TRBD1 (6 bases). The CDR3 loop spans 14 amino acids. Germline V gene lookup returns CDR1 SGDLS and CDR2 YYNGEE. The V end lost 4 bases, the J end lost 0 bases, and 8 bases lay between the germline ends. The CDR3 loop is CASSWTDSYNEQFF. In nucleotides, the CDR3 is TGTGCCAGCAGCTGGACAGACTCCTACAATGAGCAGTTCTTC.

A word on this clonotype: One junction end does not reproduce the germline sequence, and a read error may be involved. The chain couples TRBV20-1 to TRBJ1-1; 7 nucleotides line up with TRBD1. Per the germline V gene, CDR1 is DFQATT and CDR2 is SNEGSKA (reference sequence). CDR3 length: 12 residues. Here the CDR3 reads CSARQGPTEAFF. The CDR3 nucleotides read TGCAGCGCTAGACAGGGTCCCACTGAAGCTTTCTTT.

There are a few counts of this clonotype. The chain carries TRBV14 and TRBJ2-4; 10 nucleotides line up with TRBD1. The CDR3 totals 17 residues. Germline trimming cut 4 bases from V and 2 bases from J; bases unmatched to any gene: 8. In germline, CDR1 is SGHDN, CDR2 FVKESK. The CDR3 sequence: CASSRLTGGESKNIQYF. In nucleotides, the CDR3 is TGTGCCAGCAGCCGCCTGACAGGGGGCGAGTCCAAAAACATTCAGTACTTC.

This clonotype was found a few times. The chain combines TRBV20-1 with TRBJ2-3; TRBD1 is a possible D gene (6 bases). This CDR3 is built from 13 residues. V was pared by 3 bases and J by 8 bases, with 15 bases between. CDR1 is DFQATT, CDR2 SNEGSKA, per germline (reference sequence). The CDR3 here is CSASPIVRGTQYF. In nucleotides, the CDR3 is TGCAGTGCTAGTCCCATCGTCAGGGGTACGCAGTATTTT.

This clonotype has more than one count but fewer than ten. V usage is TRBV20-1 and J usage is TRBJ2-3, with 8 bases fitting TRBD2. The trim removed 0 bases at V and 4 bases at J, leaving 3 bases unmatched. CDR3 length: 14 residues. Germline lookup yields CDR1 DFQATT and CDR2 SNEGSKA (reference sequence). CDR3 DNA: TGCAGTGCTAGAGATCCGACTAGCGCAGATACGCAGTATTTT. Amino acids: CSARDPTSADTQYF.

The CDR3 nucleotides read TGCAGCGTTGACCCTTCTCTGGGGGGGGTTACGCAGTATTTT. It specifies CSVDPSLGGVTQYF. The chain employs TRBV29-1 and TRBJ2-3, with 7 bases aligning to TRBD2. The CDR3 contains 14 residues. The germline V gene has CDR1 SQVTM and CDR2 ANQGSEA. V was clipped by 3 bases and J by 8 bases; unmatched bases: 11.

This chain links TRBV20-1 with TRBJ2-1; 8 bases agree with TRBD2. Germline assignment: CDR1 DFQATT and CDR2 SNEGSKA (reference sequence). The CDR3 is 11 residues long. The CDR3 sequence is CSGGAYNEQFF. In DNA form, the CDR3 reads TGCAGCGGGGGGGCATACAATGAGCAGTTCTTC.

This clonotype has just a few counts. The genes are TRBV5-1 and TRBJ2-2, with 10 positions matching TRBD2. Trimming cost V 8 bases and J 7 bases; bases outside gene matches: 14. The CDR3 runs to 16 residues. Germline lookup yields CDR1 SGHRS and CDR2 YFSETQ. CDR3 bases: TGCGCCAGTTCGCTCGAGGGGACTAGCGTGGGCGGGGAGCTGTTTTTT. This translates into CASSLEGTSVGGELFF.

This clonotype was seen ten or more times. The rearrangement joins TRBV12-3 or TRBV12-4 to TRBJ2-1, with 11 bases fitting TRBD2. The CDR3 covers 13 residues. The trim removed 8 bases at V and 5 bases at J, leaving 2 bases unmatched. CDR3: CASGTSGNNEQFF. The CDR3 DNA reads as TGTGCCAGCGGGACTAGCGGTAACAATGAGCAGTTCTTC.